Listed below are T cell receptor beta chains from one sample, sequenced in a study of CD4+ T cells in melanoma. The data were produced by immunoSEQ multiplex PCR, yet TCRdb's version contains in-frame clones alone and is incomplete. This table holds 13,000 or so clones, 68% found once. Sequencing was performed on cells from a culture (not recorded whether cultured in vitro). These receptors originate from a human donor with melanoma. Both conserved end residues are part of each CDR3.

J	length	V	CDR3
TRBJ2-1	14	TRBV5-6	CASSVPERGNEQFF
TRBJ1-5	13	TRBV19	CASSSQVDQPQHF
TRBJ1-1	13	TRBV27	CASSLYGRKGAFF
TRBJ1-4	13	TRBV19	CASRLQGDEKLFF
TRBJ2-2	17	TRBV5-1	CASSATQTGGLTGELFF
TRBJ1-3	15	TRBV6-5	CASSYYRGSGNTIYF
TRBJ1-1	14	TRBV7-9	CASSARGANTEAFF
TRBJ2-1	15	TRBV6-1	CASSVSTGTYNEQFF
TRBJ2-2	19	TRBV4-1	CASSPKVQRGVRGTGELFF
TRBJ2-3	17	TRBV7-3	CASSLAAPGGGTDTQYF
TRBJ2-7	16	TRBV15	CATSRAESVNSYEQYF
TRBJ2-3	13	TRBV7-6	CASSLMGADTQYF
TRBJ2-7	15	TRBV29-1	CSVVQRGGQFYEQYF
TRBJ1-5	14	TRBV6-5	CASSNRGSGQPQHF